This T cell receptor (beta chain) was profiled in a study of T cells after yellow fever vaccination. A note on this clonotype: Its cognate antigen is unknown.

The length of the CDR3 is 15 residues. Trimming stripped 5 bases from V and 2 bases from J, with 13 bases between. Per germline, CDR1 SGHAT and CDR2 FQNNGV. Universal primer sites and UMIs were introduced during 5'RACE template-switching synthesis of TCR cDNA. TCRdb fed the 5' RACE reads into MiXCR, producing one record per CDR3 protein. Of 150,000 to 200,000 distinct CDR3 sequences in the sample, approximately 10% were seen once. Overall study findings and caveats: Most clones from primary vaccination were detected again post-booster (96% CD4, more than 85% CD8). The secondary response showed a weaker magnitude and a faster peak, day 5 versus 15.

The specimen comprised CD8+ T cells sorted from PBMCs, sampled 45 days after the yellow fever booster vaccination. The clonotype was recovered from a young man who received the YFV17D yellow fever vaccine. The rearrangement links TRBV11-2 to TRBJ2-1; weak D call: TRBD2 (5 bases). CDR3 nucleotides: TGTGCCAGCAGCCACTTAGCGACCCCCTACAATGAGCAGTTCTTC. Translating it yields CASSHLATPYNEQFF.